A selection of T cell receptor beta chains follows, all from one sample in a study of tumor-infiltrating lymphocytes in glioblastoma multiforme. TCRdb ran MiXCR on the multiplex PCR reads and lists one entry per CDR3 protein. The repertoire holds about 10,000 distinct CDR3 sequences, with about 70% as singletons. The material sequenced was brain tumor tissue. All receptors come from a male donor with glioblastoma. The CDR3 runs from the conserved cysteine through the conserved F or W. Fields, in order: clone size, D gene, V gene, J gene, CDR3 protein, CDR3 DNA. A D gene is named only where the DNA matches it firmly. Size values are once, few and many counts, or a class for expanded clones, and some rows have none.

medium-sized	.	TRBV6-2/TRBV6-3	TRBJ2-1	CASSYERVHEQFF	TGTGCCAGCAGTTACGAGAGGGTCCATGAGCAGTTCTTC
.	.	TRBV29-1	TRBJ1-3	CSVDLSPNGNTIYF	TGCAGCGTTGACCTCTCCCCGAACGGGAACACCATATATTTT
few	TRBD1	TRBV13	TRBJ1-1	CASSPGRGRTEAFF	TGTGCCAGCAGCCCGGGGAGGGGGCGGACTGAAGCTTTCTTT
.	TRBD2	TRBV11-2	TRBJ2-2	CASTPSFGQGLAVNTVKLFF	TGTGCCAGCACCCCCTCATTCGGCCAAGGGCTAGCGGTAAATACCGTGAAGCTGTTTTTT
.	.	TRBV6-1	TRBJ2-7	CASSSTVYEQYF	TGTGCCAGCAGTTCGACCGTCTACGAGCAGTACTTC
large	.	TRBV10-2	TRBJ2-3	CASSEAGAGADTQYF	TGCGCCAGCAGTGAGGCAGGGGCCGGGGCAGATACGCAGTATTTT
.	.	TRBV6-6	TRBJ2-6	CASSHPTGSISGANVLTF	TGTGCCAGCAGCCACCCGACAGGCAGCATCTCTGGGGCCAACGTCCTGACTTTC
few	TRBD2	TRBV20-1	TRBJ2-1	CSARTSGRYNEQFF	TGCAGTGCTAGAACTAGCGGGAGGTACAATGAGCAGTTCTTC
.	.	TRBV29-1	TRBJ2-5	CSVEEHRRHHDTQYF	TGCAGCGTTGAAGAGCACAGGCGCCACCACGATACCCAGTACTTC
.	.	TRBV20-1	TRBJ2-3	CGALTYICTDTQYF	.
.	TRBD1	TRBV6-5	TRBJ2-1	CASSLGTGSYNEQLF	TGTGCCAGCAGTTTGGGGACAGGCTCCTACAATGAGCAGTTATTC
.	TRBD2	TRBV11-2	TRBJ2-5	CAGSFSGTSKGTQHF	TGTGCTGGCAGCTTTAGCGGGACCAGCAAAGGAACCCAGCACTTC
.	TRBD1	TRBV5-1	TRBJ2-1	CASSLNGNRGFNEQFF	TGCGCCAGCAGCTTGAATGGGAACAGGGGGTTCAATGAGCAGTTCTTC
.	TRBD2	TRBV11-2	TRBJ2-5	CASSFRGTSRGTQYF	TGTGCCAGCAGCTTTAGGGGGACTAGCAGAGGAACCCAGTACTTC
.	.	TRBV11-2	TRBJ2-7	CASSSRRGPFYELYF	TGTGCCAGTAGCTCGAGGCGGGGGCCTTTCTACGAGCTGTACTTC
.	.	TRBV29-1	TRBJ1-5	CSAYPRDPTGQPQHF	TGCAGCGCCTACCCAAGGGACCCCACCGGTCAGCCCCAGCATTTT
.	.	TRBV5-4	TRBJ2-3	CASSLAARRFTDTQYF	TGTGCCAGTAGCTTGGCGGCCAGGAGGTTCACAGATACGCAGTATTTT
.	.	TRBV6-1	TRBJ2-6	CASSEGETGANVLTF	TGTGCCAGCAGTGAAGGGGAGACAGGGGCCAACGTCCTGACTTTC
.	.	TRBV11-2	TRBJ1-5	CASSLQDRTTQHF	TGTGCCAGCAGCCTCCAAGACCGGACGACCCAGCATTTT
.	.	TRBV20-1	TRBJ2-7	CSASGTQTYEQYF	TGCAGTGCTTCCGGGACACAAACCTACGAGCAGTACTTC
once	.	TRBV20-1	TRBJ1-5	CSARVLGYSNQPQHF	TGCAGTGCTAGAGTTCTGGGATATAGCAATCAGCCCCAGCATTTT
.	.	TRBV7-9	TRBJ2-3	CASSLFTDTQYF	TGTGCCAGCAGCTTATTCACAGATACGCAGTATTTT
.	.	TRBV11-1	TRBJ2-7	CASSPNRDTFYEQYF	TGTGCCAGCAGCCCGAACCGGGACACATTCTACGAGCAGTACTTC
once	.	TRBV11-1	TRBJ2-1	CASSASTRNSYNEQFF	TGTGCCAGCAGCGCAAGTACGAGGAACTCCTACAATGAGCAGTTCTTC